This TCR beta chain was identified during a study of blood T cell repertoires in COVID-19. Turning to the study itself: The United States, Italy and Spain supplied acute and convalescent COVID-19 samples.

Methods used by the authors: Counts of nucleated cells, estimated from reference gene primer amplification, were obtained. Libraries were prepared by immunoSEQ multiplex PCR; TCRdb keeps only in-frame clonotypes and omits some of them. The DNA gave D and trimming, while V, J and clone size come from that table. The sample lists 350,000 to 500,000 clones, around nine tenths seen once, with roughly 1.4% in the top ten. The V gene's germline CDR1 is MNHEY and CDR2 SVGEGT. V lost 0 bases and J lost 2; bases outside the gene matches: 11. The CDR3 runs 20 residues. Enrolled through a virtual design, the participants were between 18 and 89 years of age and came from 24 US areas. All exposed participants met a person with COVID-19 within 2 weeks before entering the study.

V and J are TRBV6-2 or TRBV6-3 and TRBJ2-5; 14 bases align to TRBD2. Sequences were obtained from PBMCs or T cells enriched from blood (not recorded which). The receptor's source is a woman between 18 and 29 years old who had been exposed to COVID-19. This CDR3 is CASSYSERLAGGVDQETQYF. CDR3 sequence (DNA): TGTGCCAGCAGTTACTCGGAGCGACTAGCGGGAGGGGTAGATCAAGAGACCCAGTACTTC.